This T cell receptor beta chain was sequenced in a study of cytotoxic CD8 clonotypes in ibrutinib-treated CLL (dated by TCRdb to the early 2020s). Study-wide context: The cohort had 11 relapsed/refractory and approximately 15 treatment-naive patients; some 17 were IGHV unmutated. Partial responses were observed in roughly 25 patients and complete responses in 2; after a median follow-up of about 69 months, remission was maintained in approximately 14 patients and progression was observed in approximately 12. Response samples were obtained after a median of 12 months of treatment, with a range of roughly 6 to 40 months. Samples averaged about 260,000 productive templates and 94,082 productive rearrangements. Of the 90 or so participants in the trial, about 26 had longitudinal samples available. Cryopreserved peripheral blood mononuclear cells were obtained prior to treatment, at the time of response, and at either disease progression or sustained remission. Every sample from remission and from progressive disease was obtained while the patients were still on ibrutinib. Broader findings and caveats from the paper: Clonality increased at ibrutinib response, stayed stable in sustained remission, and fell back toward baseline at progression. Sampling times were not matched between patients in sustained remission and patients whose disease was progressing, and lymph node repertoires were not examined. Baseline clonality was found to be higher than that of age-matched healthy donors and was strongly correlated with circulating CD8+ T-cell counts. Public clonotypes were rare and either shrank or stayed stable during treatment, and the rise in clonality at ibrutinib response reflected expansion of private clonotypes.

The goal of deep resolution MiSeq sequencing was a depth between 1 in 1 million and 1 in 200,000 T cells, and coverage averaged 10x per clonotype. The immunoSEQ hsTCRB Kit was used to generate TCR beta libraries. In the authors' own workflow: Data were analyzed with ImmunoSEQ Data Assistant and ImmunoSEQ Analyzer, with V, D and J genes assigned per IMGT definitions. Clonality, which ranges from 0 to 1, was calculated by subtracting the normalized Shannon entropy of productive rearrangement frequencies from one. Public clonotype analysis was restricted to overrepresented clonotypes comprising at least 0.05% of each patient's repertoire. Thirteen age-matched healthy donor repertoires from immuneACCESS were used as controls for clonality. The table was pulled from immuneACCESS by TCRdb, which kept in-frame rearrangements only. Such tables lose some clones; where checked, under half of the loss comes from unresolved V genes, and the rest has no known cause. The D gene and trimming were derived from the DNA, and the V and J assignments and clone size from that table. The sample table contains roughly 200,000 clones; only one count was recorded for roughly 72% of them. The top ten constitute over 10% of the sample.

With regard to this clone: Its binding antigen is unknown. Base quality data are lacking; no much larger clone is found one base away.

This specimen's time point label, per the study, means: around 25 months on ibrutinib. For TCR beta library preparation, 1.5 to 2.5 micrograms of genomic DNA were extracted from the cryopreserved PBMCs. Longitudinal blood samples from CLL patients on ibrutinib monotherapy underwent high-throughput TCR beta sequencing. Patients were enrolled in a phase 2 open-label single-center ibrutinib monotherapy trial. The sequencing here drew on PBMCs, taken after 24 months of ibrutinib treatment. The sequence came from a human donor with chronic lymphocytic leukemia.

The encoded CDR3 is CASSPRDPSYGYTF. Here is the DNA: TGCGCCAGCAGCCCGCGAGACCCCAGCTATGGCTACACCTTC. The rearranged chain carries TRBV5-1 and TRBJ1-2, with an unclear D gene assignment. As encoded in the germline V gene, CDR1 is SGHRS while CDR2 is YFSETQ. From its cysteine to its phenylalanine, the CDR3 spans 14 amino acids. Only CDR3 DNA remains: 42 bases, in frame from the first base. The trim is 4 bases for V and 4 bases for J, with a gap of 14 bases between the germline ends.